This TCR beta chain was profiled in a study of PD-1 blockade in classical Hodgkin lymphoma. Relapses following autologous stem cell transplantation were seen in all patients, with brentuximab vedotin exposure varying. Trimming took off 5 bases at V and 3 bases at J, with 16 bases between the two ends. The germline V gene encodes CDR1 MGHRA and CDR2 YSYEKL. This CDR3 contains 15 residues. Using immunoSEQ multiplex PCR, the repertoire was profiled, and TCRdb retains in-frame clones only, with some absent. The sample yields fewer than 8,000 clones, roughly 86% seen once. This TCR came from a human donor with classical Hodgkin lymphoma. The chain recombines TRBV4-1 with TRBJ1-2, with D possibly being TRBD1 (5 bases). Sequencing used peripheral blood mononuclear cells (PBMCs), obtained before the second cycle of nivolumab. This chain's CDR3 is CASSSGTASHYGYTF. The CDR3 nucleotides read TGCGCCAGCAGCTCCGGGACCGCGTCTCACTATGGCTACACCTTC.